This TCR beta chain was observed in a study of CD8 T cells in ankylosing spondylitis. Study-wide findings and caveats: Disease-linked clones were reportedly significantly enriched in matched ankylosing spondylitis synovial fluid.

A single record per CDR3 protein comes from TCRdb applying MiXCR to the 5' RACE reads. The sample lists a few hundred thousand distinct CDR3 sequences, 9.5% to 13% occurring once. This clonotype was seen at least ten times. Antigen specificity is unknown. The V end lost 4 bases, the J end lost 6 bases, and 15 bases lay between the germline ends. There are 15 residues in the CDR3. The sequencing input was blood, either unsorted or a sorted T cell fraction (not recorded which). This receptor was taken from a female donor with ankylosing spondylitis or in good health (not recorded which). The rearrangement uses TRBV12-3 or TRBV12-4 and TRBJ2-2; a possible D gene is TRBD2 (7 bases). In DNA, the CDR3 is TGTGCCAGCAGTTCAAGGGGGAGGGGTGCCGGGGAGCTGTTTTTT. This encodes CASSSRGRGAGELFF.